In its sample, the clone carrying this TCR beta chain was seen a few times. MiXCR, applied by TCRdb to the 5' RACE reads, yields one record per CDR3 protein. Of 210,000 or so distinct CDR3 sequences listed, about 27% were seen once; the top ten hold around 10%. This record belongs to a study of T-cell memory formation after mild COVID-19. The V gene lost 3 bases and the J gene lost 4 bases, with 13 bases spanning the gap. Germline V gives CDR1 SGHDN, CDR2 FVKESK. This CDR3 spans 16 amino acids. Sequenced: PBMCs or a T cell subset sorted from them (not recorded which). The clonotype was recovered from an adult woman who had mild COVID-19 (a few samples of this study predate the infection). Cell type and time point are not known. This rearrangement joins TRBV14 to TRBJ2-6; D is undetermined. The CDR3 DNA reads TGTGCCAGCAGCCATCTTGACTTGGCCGGGGCCAACGTCCTGACTTTC. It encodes CASSHLDLAGANVLTF.